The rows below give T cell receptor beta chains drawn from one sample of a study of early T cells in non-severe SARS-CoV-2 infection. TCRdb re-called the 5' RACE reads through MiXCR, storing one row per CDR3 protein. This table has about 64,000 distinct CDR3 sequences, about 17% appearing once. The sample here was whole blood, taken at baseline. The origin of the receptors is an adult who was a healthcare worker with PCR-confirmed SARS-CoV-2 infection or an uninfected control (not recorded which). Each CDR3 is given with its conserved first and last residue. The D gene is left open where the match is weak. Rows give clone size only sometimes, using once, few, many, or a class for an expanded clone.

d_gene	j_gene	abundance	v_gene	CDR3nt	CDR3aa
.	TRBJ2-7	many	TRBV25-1	TGTGCCAGCAGTGATCTCTACGAGCAGTACTTC	CASSDLYEQYF
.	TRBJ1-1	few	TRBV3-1	TGTGCCAGCAGCCGGGTGCCCCGAGTTAATACTGAAGCTTTCTTT	CASSRVPRVNTEAFF
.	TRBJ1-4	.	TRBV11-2	TGTGCCAGCAGCTTACTAGGGTCCGTCCTAACTAATGAAAAACTGTTTTTT	CASSLLGSVLTNEKLFF
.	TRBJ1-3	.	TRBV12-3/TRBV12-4	TGTGCCAGCAGCTTTACAGGATCTGGAAACACCATATATTTT	CASSFTGSGNTIYF
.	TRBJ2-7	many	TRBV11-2	TGTGCCAGCAGCTTTAGCGGCTACGAGCAGTACTTC	CASSFSGYEQYF
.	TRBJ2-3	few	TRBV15	TGTGCCACCAGCACGAAGCCATTATCAGATACGCAGTATTTT	CATSTKPLSDTQYF
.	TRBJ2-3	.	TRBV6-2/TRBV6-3	TGTGCCAGCACGCGGCCAGGTGATCCCCCAGATACGCAGTATTTT	CASTRPGDPPDTQYF
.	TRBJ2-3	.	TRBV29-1	TGCAGCGTTGAGAGGAACACAGATACGCAGTATTTT	CSVERNTDTQYF
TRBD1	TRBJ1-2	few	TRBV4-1	TGCGCCAGCAGCCCGCGGACGGGACAGGGGGTCTATGGCTACACCTTC	CASSPRTGQGVYGYTF
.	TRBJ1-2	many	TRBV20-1	TGCAGTGCTAATACCGACAGAAGAGCCTATGGCTACACCTTC	CSANTDRRAYGYTF
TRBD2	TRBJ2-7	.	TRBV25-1	TGTGCCAGCAGTGAATATAGCGGGAGTTACGAGCAGTACTTC	CASSEYSGSYEQYF
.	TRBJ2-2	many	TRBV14	TGTGCCAGCAGCCAAGAGCTGTTTTTT	CASSQELFF
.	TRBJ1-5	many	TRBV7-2	TGTGCCAGCAGCTTAAAAGGGAATAATCAGCCCCAGCATTTT	CASSLKGNNQPQHF
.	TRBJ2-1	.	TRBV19	TGTGCCAGTAGTGCTAATGGAAATGAGCAGTTCTTC	CASSANGNEQFF
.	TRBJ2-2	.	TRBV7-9	TGTGCCAGCAGCTTAGCGGGGGGACCCGGGGAGCTGTTTTTT	CASSLAGGPGELFF
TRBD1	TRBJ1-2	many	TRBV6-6	TGTGCCAGCAGTTACTTGGGACAGGGCGAAGGGGATGGCTACACCTTC	CASSYLGQGEGDGYTF
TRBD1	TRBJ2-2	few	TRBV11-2	TGTGCCAGCCACTATAACAGAGGACAGGCGAACACCGGGGAGCTGTTTTTT	CASHYNRGQANTGELFF
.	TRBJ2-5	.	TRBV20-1	TGCAGTGCTATCGAGGGGGGCCCTGGGGAGACCCAGTACTTC	CSAIEGGPGETQYF
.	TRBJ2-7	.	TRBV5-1	TGCGCCAGCAGCTTCGAGGGCTACGAGCAGTACTTC	CASSFEGYEQYF
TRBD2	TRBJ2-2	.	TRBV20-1	TGCAGTGCTAGAGACATTAGCGGGAATGGGGCCGGGGAGCTGTTTTTT	CSARDISGNGAGELFF
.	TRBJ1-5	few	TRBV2	TGTGCCAGCAGGAGGGGAGCCGATAATCAGCCCCAGCATTTT	CASRRGADNQPQHF
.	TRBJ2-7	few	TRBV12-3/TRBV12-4	TGTGCCAGCAGTTTTAGCAGAACCTACGAGCAGTACTTC	CASSFSRTYEQYF
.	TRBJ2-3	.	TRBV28	TGTGCCAGCACCGCTGCCGGGACCAACTCAGACACGCAGTATTTT	CASTAAGTNSDTQYF
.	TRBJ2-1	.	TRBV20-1	TGCAGTGCTCCCGCATGGATCGATGAGCAGTTCTTC	CSAPAWIDEQFF
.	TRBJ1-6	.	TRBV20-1	TGCAGTGCTAGAGATAGGTCCCCCATGAGGTTGTCCCTCCACTTT	CSARDRSPMRLSLHF
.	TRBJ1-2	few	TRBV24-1	TGTGCCACCAGTGATTTGCTTGGGGGCTACACCTTC	CATSDLLGGYTF
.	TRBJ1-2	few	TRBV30	TGTGCCTGGTCGACAGGCCCTAACTATGGCTACACCTTC	CAWSTGPNYGYTF
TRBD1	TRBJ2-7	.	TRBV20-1	TGCAGTGCCCAGCGAGGACAGGGAACTTACGAGCAGTACTTC	CSAQRGQGTYEQYF
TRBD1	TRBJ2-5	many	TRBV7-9	TGTGCCAGCAGCGGGGGATCCGGGACAGTCGGAGAGACCCAGTACTTC	CASSGGSGTVGETQYF
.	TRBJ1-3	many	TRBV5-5	TGTGCCAGCAGCTTTGACAGGTCCCCGGGAAACACCATATATTTT	CASSFDRSPGNTIYF
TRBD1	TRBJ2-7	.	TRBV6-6	TGTGCCAGCAAGGGGGGCGGGGACAGGGCCCACGAGCAGTACTTC	CASKGGGDRAHEQYF
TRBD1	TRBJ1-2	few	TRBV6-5	TGTGCCAGCAGTTACTCGAGGGGACAGGGGTCTTATTATGGCTACACCTTC	CASSYSRGQGSYYGYTF
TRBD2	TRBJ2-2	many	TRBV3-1	TGTGCCAGCAGCCTAGCAGCGGGAGGTATCGGGGAGCTGTTTTTT	CASSLAAGGIGELFF
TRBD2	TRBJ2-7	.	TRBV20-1	TGCAGTGCTAGAGCTCTTCTGCGAGCGGGAGGGAGGGGCGAGCAGTACTTC	CSARALLRAGGRGEQYF
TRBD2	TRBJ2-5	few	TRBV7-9	TGTGCCAGCAGCCCTCGACTAGCGGCTAAAGAGACCCAGTACTTC	CASSPRLAAKETQYF
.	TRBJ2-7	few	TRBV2	TGTGCCAGCAGTCGAGACTGGTACGAGCAGTACTTC	CASSRDWYEQYF
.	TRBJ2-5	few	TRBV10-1	TGCGCCAGCAGCCCCCACGCCGGACGAGGAGAGACCCAGTACTTC	CASSPHAGRGETQYF
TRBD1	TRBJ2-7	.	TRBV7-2	TGTGCCAGCAGCTCACGACAGGGATCCTACGAGCAGTACTTC	CASSSRQGSYEQYF
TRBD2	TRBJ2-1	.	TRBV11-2	TGTGCCAGCAGATCTTTAGCGGGAGCTAAGTATGAGCAGTTCTTC	CASRSLAGAKYEQFF
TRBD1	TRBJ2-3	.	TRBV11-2	TGTGCCAGCAGCCCTGTGGACAGGGGAGATACGCAGTATTTT	CASSPVDRGDTQYF
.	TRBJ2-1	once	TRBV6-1	TGTGCCAGCGGTGCGCCCTACAATGAGCAGTTCTTC	CASGAPYNEQFF
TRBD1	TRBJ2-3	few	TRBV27	TGTGCCAGCAGTTCCGGGACAGGGGTTGCAGGGACAGATACGCAGTATTTT	CASSSGTGVAGTDTQYF
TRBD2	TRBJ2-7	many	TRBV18	TGTGCCAGCTCCCGGGAGGAGGGAGGATCCTACGAGCAGTACTTC	CASSREEGGSYEQYF
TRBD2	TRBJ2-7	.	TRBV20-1	TGCAGTGCTAGTTCTGCGGGAGGGATCTACGAGCAGTACTTC	CSASSAGGIYEQYF
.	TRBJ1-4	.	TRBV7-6	TGTGCCAGCAGCTTATACGCAGGTCCTAATGAAAAACTGTTTTTT	CASSLYAGPNEKLFF
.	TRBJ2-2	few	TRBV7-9	TGTGCCAGGGACACCGGGGAGCTGTTTTTT	CARDTGELFF
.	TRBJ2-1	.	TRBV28	TGTGCCAGCAGTCCAGAAAAATCCTACAATGAGCAGTTCTTC	CASSPEKSYNEQFF
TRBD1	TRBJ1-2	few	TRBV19	TGTGCCAGTAGTCCAGAGCACAGGGGTGGCTACACCTTC	CASSPEHRGGYTF